The present T cell receptor beta chain was sequenced within a study of T cells in Graves' hyperthyroidism and ophthalmopathy. Amplified TCR beta CDR3 regions derived from RNA transcripts. RT-PCR in the first round (using the HTBI primer set) targeted the TCR CDR3. Each CDR3 protein gets one entry after TCRdb re-called the multiplex PCR reads with MiXCR. Here the sample spans under 350,000 distinct CDR3 sequences, about an eighth being singletons. Germline CDR1 LNHDA, CDR2 SQIVND (reference sequence). There are 16 residues in the CDR3. V was shortened by 3 bases and J by 0 bases, with 12 bases between the two germline ends.

The chain has TRBV19 and TRBJ1-3; D may be TRBD1 (5 bases). The source material was blood. This sequence originates from a woman between 40 and 55 years old with Graves' ophthalmopathy. CDR3 nucleotide sequence: TGTGCCAGTAGTATTTGGACACGGATCTCTGGAAACACCATATATTTT. It translates to CASSIWTRISGNTIYF.